This TCR beta chain is drawn from a study of blood T cell repertoires in COVID-19. How the authors handled the data: Reference gene primer amplification gave estimated nucleated cell counts. Generated by immunoSEQ multiplex PCR, the TCRdb table keeps only in-frame clones and is missing some. D and trimming were read from the DNA, whereas the V and J calls and clone size are those reported in that table. The top ten hold approximately 1.5% of the sample, which has about 430,000 clones, roughly 90% seen once. CDR3 length equals 14 residues. Looked up from germline, CDR1 is MDHEN and CDR2 is SYDVKM. V was shortened by 3 bases and J by 5 bases, with 13 bases between the two germline ends. Participant age was roughly 18 to 100 years, and participants resided in about two dozen US areas. Participants were placed into cohorts based on the clinical history they reported.

This receptor was obtained from a woman younger than 30 who had been exposed to COVID-19. The chain joins TRBV28 to TRBJ1-1; D is ambiguous. Specimen: PBMCs or T cells enriched from blood (not recorded which). The CDR3 DNA follows: TGTGCCAGCAGTTTGAGCGGTGCTATAACTGAAGCTTTCTTT. It translates to CASSLSGAITEAFF.